Below are 7 T cell receptor beta chains sequenced from a single sample in a study of T-cell memory formation after mild COVID-19. TCRdb fed the 5' RACE reads into MiXCR, producing one record per CDR3 protein. Here the sample spans fewer than 500,000 distinct CDR3 sequences, more than 20% being singletons. The source material was PBMCs or a T cell subset sorted from them (not recorded which). These TCRs come from an adult woman who had mild COVID-19 (a few samples of this study predate the infection). Cell type and time point are not known.

This clonotype was counted only a few times. The chain uses TRBV7-8 and TRBJ2-3, with TRBD2 identical over 10 bases. CDR1 and CDR2 (germline): SGHVS, FQNEAQ. This CDR3 comprises 16 residues. V lost 5 bases, J lost 3 bases, and 8 bases stayed unmatched. Here the CDR3 DNA reads TGTGCCAGCAGCCTACACTTAGCGGGAGGAACAGATACGCAGTATTTT. As protein: CASSLHLAGGTDTQYF.

The chain couples TRBV7-2 to TRBJ2-1; no clear D. This CDR3 comprises 15 residues. Germline CDR1 reads SGHTA; CDR2 reads FQGNSA. Trimming cost V 5 bases and J 5 bases, with 16 bases left between them. The CDR3 DNA is TGTGCCAGCAGCCGGGCGCGGCAGATTCACAATGAGCAGTTCTTC. Amino acids: CASSRARQIHNEQFF.

This clonotype was observed a handful of times. The V gene is TRBV12-3 or TRBV12-4, the J gene TRBJ2-4; 7 bases map to TRBD1. The CDR3 loop spans 17 amino acids. After removal of 4 bases from V and 0 bases from J, the junction contained 9 bases not matched to a gene. The CDR3 sequence: CASSYGQVDIAKNIQYF. In nucleotides, the CDR3 is TGTGCCAGCAGTTACGGACAGGTCGACATAGCCAAAAACATTCAGTACTTC.

This clonotype was detected a few times. In DNA form, the CDR3 reads TGTGCCAGCAGCGTAGGCCCGGGGAACACCGGGGAGCTGTTTTTT. Its protein product is CASSVGPGNTGELFF. The chain carries TRBV9 and TRBJ2-2, with D unresolved. CDR1 and CDR2 (germline): SGDLS, YYNGEE. The CDR3 has 15 amino acids. Trimming shortened V by 0 bases and J by 1 base, and 7 bases separated the two germline ends.

This clonotype was seen more than once but under ten times. The chain carries TRBV9 and TRBJ2-3, with 9 bases that match TRBD2. The CDR3 is made up of 15 amino acids. V was clipped by 3 bases and J by 4 bases; unmatched bases: 6. Per germline, CDR1 SGDLS and CDR2 YYNGEE. DNA for the CDR3: TGTGCCAGCAGCGGAGCGGGGGGAGGATCAGATACGCAGTATTTT. Its protein is CASSGAGGGSDTQYF.

V usage is TRBV9 and J usage is TRBJ2-5; 7 bases are shared with TRBD2. Germline V gene data show CDR1 as SGDLS and CDR2 as YYNGEE. CDR3 length equals 16 residues. Unmatched junction bases numbered 8, after V lost 0 bases and J lost 3 bases. The CDR3 sequence is CASSVEAGLEKETQYF. CDR3 nucleotides: TGTGCCAGCAGCGTAGAGGCCGGACTAGAAAAAGAGACCCAGTACTTC.

The chain carries TRBV5-1 and TRBJ2-1; TRBD1 matches 9 bases. The germline V gene encodes CDR1 SGHRS and CDR2 YFSETQ. V lost 2 bases and J lost 1; bases outside the gene matches: 7. CDR3 length equals 17 residues. The CDR3 coding sequence is TGCGCCAGCAGCTTTAGGGGGACAGGGAGTTCCTACAATGAGCAGTTCTTC. Encoded protein: CASSFRGTGSSYNEQFF.